The rows below give T cell receptor beta chains drawn from one sample of a study of human T cells and chemical hapten exposure. TCRdb re-called the RACE reads through MiXCR, storing one row per CDR3 protein. This sample has some 52,000 distinct CDR3 sequences; 11% occur once, and the top ten carry roughly 1.8%. Sequencing was performed on whole blood, taken in connection with sensitization to the hapten diphenylcyclopropenone (DPC). The receptors derive from a woman in her thirties or forties with alopecia areata. Some clones in this sample may be carry-over from other donors' samples. CDR3s include the opening cysteine and the closing phenylalanine or tryptophan. Each record gives: clone size, V gene, J gene, D gene, CDR3 DNA, CDR3 protein. D genes are given only for firm matches. The listing skips clone size in some rows; elsewhere it reads once, few, many or a size class.

clone_size: many
v_call: TRBV29-1
j_call: TRBJ1-1
d_call: TRBD1
cdr3_nt: TGCAGCGTTGCTCAGACAGGGGGCACTGAAGCTTTCTTT
cdr3_aa: CSVAQTGGTEAFF

clone_size: many
v_call: TRBV20-1
j_call: TRBJ2-1
d_call: .
cdr3_nt: TGCAGTGCTAGGTCGTCTAGGTACGCGCGCAATGAGCAGTTCTTC
cdr3_aa: CSARSSRYARNEQFF

clone_size: .
v_call: TRBV6-6
j_call: TRBJ1-3
d_call: .
cdr3_nt: TGTGCCAGCGGGATTTATGACGGAAACACCATATATTTT
cdr3_aa: CASGIYDGNTIYF

clone_size: many
v_call: TRBV3-1
j_call: TRBJ2-7
d_call: .
cdr3_nt: TGTGCCAGCTCGACAGACTACGAGCAGTACTTC
cdr3_aa: CASSTDYEQYF

clone_size: few
v_call: TRBV6-1
j_call: TRBJ1-1
d_call: .
cdr3_nt: TGTGCCAGCAGTGAAGCGCTTCGAAACCCGGTTAAAGGGAACACTGAAGCTTTCTTT
cdr3_aa: CASSEALRNPVKGNTEAFF

clone_size: many
v_call: TRBV27
j_call: TRBJ1-6
d_call: .
cdr3_nt: TGTGCCAGCAGTCCAGGGGACTTTTATAATTCACCCCTCCACTTT
cdr3_aa: CASSPGDFYNSPLHF

clone_size: .
v_call: TRBV6-5
j_call: TRBJ2-2
d_call: .
cdr3_nt: TGTGCCAGCAGTCGAACCGGGCCCAGGTTGAGAACCGGGGAGCTGTTTTTT
cdr3_aa: CASSRTGPRLRTGELFF

clone_size: many
v_call: TRBV5-6
j_call: TRBJ1-5
d_call: .
cdr3_nt: TGTGCCAGCAGCTTGGGTGTTCCGGGCAATCAGCCCCAGCATTTT
cdr3_aa: CASSLGVPGNQPQHF

clone_size: few
v_call: TRBV12-3/TRBV12-4
j_call: TRBJ2-1
d_call: TRBD1
cdr3_nt: TGTGCCAGCAGTTTCGGGACAGCTAATGAGCAGTTCTTC
cdr3_aa: CASSFGTANEQFF

clone_size: few
v_call: TRBV29-1
j_call: TRBJ2-7
d_call: TRBD1
cdr3_nt: TGCAGCGTTGTGGGACAGGGGAGATACGAGCAGTACTTC
cdr3_aa: CSVVGQGRYEQYF

clone_size: many
v_call: TRBV28
j_call: TRBJ2-2
d_call: .
cdr3_nt: TGTGCCAGCAGTTTTTCCCAGGCGTACACCGGGGAGCTGTTTTTT
cdr3_aa: CASSFSQAYTGELFF

clone_size: .
v_call: TRBV9
j_call: TRBJ2-3
d_call: .
cdr3_nt: TGTGCCAGCAGCGTGAATGCAGATACGCAGTATTTT
cdr3_aa: CASSVNADTQYF

clone_size: many
v_call: TRBV7-9
j_call: TRBJ2-7
d_call: .
cdr3_nt: TGTGCCAGCAGCGGAGGGGGCGGAGAGAGTTACGAGCAGTACTTC
cdr3_aa: CASSGGGGESYEQYF

clone_size: many
v_call: TRBV20-1
j_call: TRBJ2-1
d_call: .
cdr3_nt: TGCAGTGCTAGGGGCGTCACGGACTCCTACAATGAGCAGTTCTTC
cdr3_aa: CSARGVTDSYNEQFF

clone_size: .
v_call: TRBV9
j_call: TRBJ2-1
d_call: .
cdr3_nt: TGTGCCAGCAGCGTAGGTTGGGACCGCTCCTACAATGAGCAGTTCTTC
cdr3_aa: CASSVGWDRSYNEQFF

clone_size: many
v_call: TRBV11-3
j_call: TRBJ1-5
d_call: .
cdr3_nt: TGTGCCAGCAGCTTAGATGGACCCAATCAGCCCCAGCATTTT
cdr3_aa: CASSLDGPNQPQHF

clone_size: many
v_call: TRBV10-2
j_call: TRBJ1-2
d_call: .
cdr3_nt: TGCGCCAGCAGTTTGCCCGGGGACGGCTACACCTTC
cdr3_aa: CASSLPGDGYTF

clone_size: many
v_call: TRBV6-1
j_call: TRBJ2-1
d_call: .
cdr3_nt: TGTGCCAGCAGTGAACTGGGACAGCAGTTCTTC
cdr3_aa: CASSELGQQFF

clone_size: .
v_call: TRBV10-3
j_call: TRBJ2-2
d_call: .
cdr3_nt: TGTGCCATCAGTGAGTCCAGGGGGGCGCGGGCGAACACCGGGGAGCTGTTTTTT
cdr3_aa: CAISESRGARANTGELFF

clone_size: .
v_call: TRBV6-1
j_call: TRBJ1-4
d_call: .
cdr3_nt: TGTGCCAGCACTAACGAAAGGGCAACTAATGAAAAACTGTTTTTT
cdr3_aa: CASTNERATNEKLFF

clone_size: many
v_call: TRBV2
j_call: TRBJ2-5
d_call: .
cdr3_nt: TGTGCCAGCAGTCCACTAGTTCCGGAGACCCAGTACTTC
cdr3_aa: CASSPLVPETQYF

clone_size: few
v_call: TRBV7-8
j_call: TRBJ1-5
d_call: .
cdr3_nt: TGTGCCAGCAGCACCTTTCCCAGGTTCTCTAATCAGCCCCAGCATTTT
cdr3_aa: CASSTFPRFSNQPQHF

clone_size: few
v_call: TRBV18
j_call: TRBJ1-1
d_call: .
cdr3_nt: TGTGCCAGCTCACTTTCACAGAACACTGAAGCTTTCTTT
cdr3_aa: CASSLSQNTEAFF

clone_size: few
v_call: TRBV28
j_call: TRBJ1-5
d_call: .
cdr3_nt: TGTGCCAGCAGTTTACTTGGGCAGGTACAGGACCTTAGCAATCAGCCCCAGCATTTT
cdr3_aa: CASSLLGQVQDLSNQPQHF

clone_size: many
v_call: TRBV28
j_call: TRBJ2-5
d_call: .
cdr3_nt: TGTGCCAGCAGTCCTGGTAATGAGGAGACCCAGTACTTC
cdr3_aa: CASSPGNEETQYF

clone_size: .
v_call: TRBV18
j_call: TRBJ2-1
d_call: TRBD2
cdr3_nt: TGTGCCAGCTCACCACCACTAGCGGGCCCCTACAATGAGCAGTTCTTC
cdr3_aa: CASSPPLAGPYNEQFF

clone_size: many
v_call: TRBV6-4
j_call: TRBJ2-3
d_call: .
cdr3_nt: TGTGCCAGCAGTGAGGCCGGGATAGCAGATACGCAGTATTTT
cdr3_aa: CASSEAGIADTQYF

clone_size: many
v_call: TRBV7-2
j_call: TRBJ1-2
d_call: .
cdr3_nt: TGTGCCAGCAGCTACAGGGTTGGTGACTATGGCTACACCTTC
cdr3_aa: CASSYRVGDYGYTF

clone_size: .
v_call: TRBV9
j_call: TRBJ1-4
d_call: TRBD1
cdr3_nt: TGTGCCAGCAGCGATTCTCCGGGACAGGGTGTGGTGGAGAATGAAAAACTGTTTTTT
cdr3_aa: CASSDSPGQGVVENEKLFF

clone_size: many
v_call: TRBV28
j_call: TRBJ2-1
d_call: TRBD1
cdr3_nt: TGTGCCAGCTGCCGACAGGGGCTGGAGCGGCTACAGTTCTTC
cdr3_aa: CASCRQGLERLQFF

clone_size: .
v_call: TRBV6-2/TRBV6-3
j_call: TRBJ2-7
d_call: .
cdr3_nt: TGTGCCAGCACCCGGCGGGGTTACGAGCAGTACTTC
cdr3_aa: CASTRRGYEQYF

clone_size: many
v_call: TRBV28
j_call: TRBJ1-1
d_call: .
cdr3_nt: TGTGCCAGCAACACCGGTTCGGGAAACACTGAAGCTTTCTTT
cdr3_aa: CASNTGSGNTEAFF

clone_size: .
v_call: TRBV7-6
j_call: TRBJ2-5
d_call: .
cdr3_nt: TGTGCCAGCAGCCACTTAAGCGGGGAGACCCAGTACTTC
cdr3_aa: CASSHLSGETQYF

clone_size: .
v_call: TRBV20-1
j_call: TRBJ1-3
d_call: .
cdr3_nt: TGCAGTGCTAGAGAAGGCCCCGGGGCTGGAAACACCATATATTTT
cdr3_aa: CSAREGPGAGNTIYF

clone_size: few
v_call: TRBV10-3
j_call: TRBJ2-1
d_call: .
cdr3_nt: TGTGCCATCAGTTCGGGATTCGGGGGTCGGGAGCAGTTCTTC
cdr3_aa: CAISSGFGGREQFF

clone_size: .
v_call: TRBV29-1
j_call: TRBJ2-7
d_call: .
cdr3_nt: TGCAGCGTAGCCGGGGGCGAGCAGTACTTC
cdr3_aa: CSVAGGEQYF

clone_size: few
v_call: TRBV3-1
j_call: TRBJ1-2
d_call: .
cdr3_nt: TGTGCCAGCAGCCAACTCCCGGGCTACGGGGGGAGCTATGGCTACACCTTC
cdr3_aa: CASSQLPGYGGSYGYTF

clone_size: .
v_call: TRBV12-3/TRBV12-4
j_call: TRBJ1-5
d_call: TRBD1
cdr3_nt: TGTGCCAGCAGTCTGGGACAGGGGGCCACCTTTAGCAATCAGCCCCAGCATTTT
cdr3_aa: CASSLGQGATFSNQPQHF

clone_size: .
v_call: TRBV29-1
j_call: TRBJ2-7
d_call: .
cdr3_nt: TGCAGCGTTGACAGGGGGGTGAGGACCTACGAGCAGTACTTC
cdr3_aa: CSVDRGVRTYEQYF

clone_size: many
v_call: TRBV29-1
j_call: TRBJ2-5
d_call: .
cdr3_nt: TGCAGCCTCAGGGTTCGGGAGACCCAGTACTTC
cdr3_aa: CSLRVRETQYF

clone_size: few
v_call: TRBV18
j_call: TRBJ2-2
d_call: .
cdr3_nt: TGTGCCAGCTCACCACCGCGAGGGGAGACCGGGGAGCTGTTTTTT
cdr3_aa: CASSPPRGETGELFF